Listed below are T cell receptor beta chains from one sample, sequenced in a study of blood T cell repertoires in COVID-19. Assay used: immunoSEQ multiplex PCR; TCRdb lists only in-frame clones, some missing. Among about 350,000 clones listed, about 90% were seen once. Sequencing input: PBMCs or T cells enriched from blood (not recorded which). The origin of the receptors is a woman under 40 who had recovered from COVID-19. Each CDR3 is given with its conserved first and last residue. Each record gives: V gene, CDR3 length, CDR3 protein.

v_gene: TRBV27
len: 14
CDR3aa: CASSRREASTEAFF

v_gene: TRBV18
len: 15
CDR3aa: CASSRASGATYEQYF

v_gene: TRBV29-1
len: 12
CDR3aa: CSVGTATDTQYF

v_gene: TRBV6-2/TRBV6-3
len: 15
CDR3aa: CASSQRQGSTGELFF

v_gene: TRBV28
len: 16
CDR3aa: CASRVSLGTGGIGAFF

v_gene: TRBV7-2
len: 17
CDR3aa: CASSVRTGGSSDYGYTF

v_gene: TRBV5-4
len: 15
CDR3aa: CASSLGSSGANVLTF

v_gene: TRBV5-6
len: 15
CDR3aa: CASSLSAPGGQPQHF

v_gene: TRBV28
len: 15
CDR3aa: CASSRGGGHNSPLHF

v_gene: TRBV19
len: 15
CDR3aa: CASSRLQGDNSPLHF

v_gene: TRBV6-2/TRBV6-3
len: 16
CDR3aa: CASSSRGLAGLETQYF

v_gene: TRBV4-1
len: 15
CDR3aa: CASSQAERRTDTQYF

v_gene: TRBV5-1
len: 18
CDR3aa: CASSLAGQGGGGNTEAFF

v_gene: TRBV2
len: 16
CDR3aa: CASSADRGLRNYGYTF

v_gene: TRBV7-9
len: 12
CDR3aa: CASSSPGTEAFF

v_gene: TRBV10-3
len: 16
CDR3aa: CAISSYPGQGNQPQHF

v_gene: TRBV6-5
len: 11
CDR3aa: CASSGGNTQYF

v_gene: TRBV12-5
len: 14
CDR3aa: CASGQGTAYNEQFF

v_gene: TRBV19
len: 15
CDR3aa: CASSLDRASYNEQFF

v_gene: TRBV10-3
len: 14
CDR3aa: CAISESGPGEKLFF

v_gene: TRBV7-8
len: 14
CDR3aa: CASSPPGDRGKQYF

v_gene: TRBV28
len: 15
CDR3aa: CASSLGAGYRSPLHF

v_gene: TRBV5-4
len: 15
CDR3aa: CASSPGQGFDSPLHF

v_gene: TRBV11-2
len: 15
CDR3aa: CASSSLGGLGNEQFF

v_gene: TRBV14
len: 12
CDR3aa: CASSQGRDTQYF

v_gene: TRBV4-3
len: 16
CDR3aa: CASSQREQGFGQPQHF

v_gene: TRBV7-9
len: 17
CDR3aa: CASSLGRDSSGANVLTF

v_gene: TRBV7-8
len: 15
CDR3aa: CASSPGTGPQETQYF

v_gene: TRBV24-1
len: 15
CDR3aa: CATSDPRTGAYEQYF

v_gene: TRBV28
len: 13
CDR3aa: CASLTQGSYGYTF

v_gene: TRBV19
len: 16
CDR3aa: CASTPGQGSPTLEQYF

v_gene: TRBV6-5
len: 13
CDR3aa: CAGGDRGPTEAFF

v_gene: TRBV24-1
len: 17
CDR3aa: CATSDFGQGAEKYGYTF